Described below is a single T cell receptor (beta chain) sequence and its context. What it recognizes is unknown. Investigators took 8.5 to 10 milliliters of peripheral blood from every donor. This specimen comes from a study of blood T cells in healthy people across ages. The wider study: Template-switching capture recovered about one barcoded beta molecule per two T cells.

The CDR3 totals 14 residues. Deletions cut 0 bases from V and 8 bases from J, with 10 bases between. Germline lookup yields CDR1 SGHAT and CDR2 FQNNGV. Study outcomes and limitations: The lack of PBMC sorting stopped any conclusive naive versus antigen-experienced comparison.

With a J-beta primer mix and a sample-barcoded 5' primer, a second PCR ran about 6 to 11 cycles. A template-switch adaptor that had 12 random nucleotides put a tag on each cDNA molecule. TCRdb fed the 5' RACE reads into MiXCR, producing one record per CDR3 protein. In the table there are about 1.5 million distinct CDR3 sequences, 35% to 45% of which are singletons. The chain recombines TRBV11-2 with TRBJ1-4; D is unclear. This clonotype originated in a woman between 18 and 29 years old in good health. The material sequenced was blood. CDR3 protein: CASSLDRDLEKLFF. The CDR3 bases are TGTGCCAGCAGCTTAGACCGGGATTTGGAAAAACTGTTTTTT.